The 22 T cell receptor beta chains below come from one sample, sequenced in a study of cytomegalovirus exposure and HLA in healthy donors. The study ran its PCR with 60 Vbeta and 13 Jbeta primers. Sequencing was performed with immunoSEQ multiplex PCR; in TCRdb, only in-frame clones are kept and a portion is missing. This table holds around 200,000 clones, approximately 79% found once. Sequencing used PBMCs. These receptors all stem from a girl under 10 years old in good health and CMV-seronegative.

The CDR3 DNA reads as TGTGCCATCAGTGAGACGGGACAGGATGGCTACACCTTC. Its protein product is CAISETGQDGYTF. This rearrangement joins TRBV10-3 to TRBJ1-2, with 8 positions matching TRBD1. The junction had 2 bases not matched to a gene; V was cut back by 2 bases and J by 6 bases. The CDR3 has 13 residues. The germline CDR1 and CDR2 sequences are ENHRY and SYGVKD.

J is TRBJ2-7 and V is TRBV5-1, with 7 bases matching TRBD2. Per germline, CDR1 SGHRS and CDR2 YFSETQ. J gave up 4 bases and V 0 bases, and 13 bases lay outside the gene matches. The CDR3 is made up of 17 amino acids. The CDR3 coding sequence is TGCGCCAGCAGCTTGGGACTGGTGGCGGGGCGGGGGTACGAGCAGTACTTC. Translation gives CASSLGLVAGRGYEQYF.

The rearrangement links TRBV5-1 to TRBJ2-7, with D perhaps TRBD1 (5 bases). The V and J ends lost 2 bases and 5 bases respectively, with 8 bases between them. The CDR3 has 12 amino acids. The germline gives CDR1 SGHRS, CDR2 YFSETQ. CDR3 sequence (DNA): TGCGCCAGCAGCTTCGTAGGGGACGAGCAGTACTTC. Translated, it gives CASSFVGDEQYF.

This clone is a singleton in its sample. V and J are TRBV4-1 and TRBJ2-1; tentatively, D is TRBD2 (5 bases). Germline-derived CDR1 and CDR2 are MGHRA and YSYEKL. V lost 1 base, J lost 7 bases, and 14 bases lay in between. This CDR3 spans 15 amino acids. The CDR3 DNA reads TGCGCCAGCAGCCAAGCAGCGGTTTCGTTTAATGAGCAGTTCTTC. This gives the protein CASSQAAVSFNEQFF.

This clone was counted once. The V and J genes are TRBV2 and TRBJ2-1, with a possible D match to TRBD2 (7 bases). This CDR3 spans 15 amino acids. V was shortened by 4 bases and J by 3 bases, with 13 bases between the two germline ends. Germline loops: CDR1 SNHLY, CDR2 FYNNEI. In DNA form, the CDR3 reads TGTGCCAGCAGTGGGGGGAGGGGGAGCTACAATGAGCAGTTCTTC. Translated, it gives CASSGGRGSYNEQFF.

CDR3 loop: CASSLRTANTGELFF. The CDR3 DNA follows: TGTGCCAGCAGCTTAAGGACAGCCAACACCGGGGAGCTGTTTTTT. The rearrangement links TRBV11-1 to TRBJ2-2; weak D call: TRBD1 (6 bases). V dropped 2 bases and J dropped 2 bases, with 9 bases sitting between them. The CDR3 sequence is 15 residues long. Germline V gene sequence: CDR1 SGHAT, CDR2 FQDESV (reference sequence).

The chain carries TRBV28 and TRBJ1-1; TRBD1 matches 8 bases. The germline gives CDR1 MDHEN, CDR2 SYDVKM. The CDR3 covers 16 residues. Trimming at V came to 5 bases and at J to 1 base, leaving 9 bases not matched to a gene. This CDR3 is CASSAPGGRANTEAFF. CDR3 bases: TGTGCCAGCAGTGCACCAGGGGGCCGAGCGAACACTGAAGCTTTCTTT.

This clone was detected once. This chain uses TRBV5-1 with TRBJ1-3; 7 bases agree with TRBD1. In germline, CDR1 is SGHRS, CDR2 YFSETQ. The CDR3 covers 15 residues. Trimming took 4 bases from V and 2 from J; bases not matched to a gene: 6. The CDR3 sequence is CASSQDRMPGNTIYF. The CDR3 DNA reads as TGCGCCAGCAGCCAGGACAGGATGCCTGGAAACACCATATATTTT.

The chain recombines TRBV30 with TRBJ2-5; D gene unclear. CDR1 is GTSNPN and CDR2 is SVGIG in the germline V gene (reference sequence). This CDR3 region has 11 residues. V shed 0 bases and J shed 4 bases, with 3 bases lying between them. The CDR3: CAWSVLETQYF. The CDR3 nucleotides read TGTGCCTGGAGTGTACTAGAGACCCAGTACTTC.

The chain is built from TRBV11-2 and TRBJ2-1; no definite D call. V was cut by 5 bases and J by 7 bases, with 9 bases left in between. This CDR3 has 12 amino acids. Germline CDR1 is SGHAT and CDR2 is FQNNGV. In DNA, the CDR3 is TGTGCCAGCAGCCCACACGAAAATGAGCAGTTCTTC. Its protein is CASSPHENEQFF.

The V gene is TRBV10-2, the J gene TRBJ1-2, with 10 nucleotides matching TRBD1. Germline V CDR1 and CDR2: WSHSY, SAAADI. The CDR3 is 15 amino acids. After removal of 8 bases from V and 4 bases from J, the junction contained 10 bases not matched to a gene. The CDR3 loop reads CASGGTGERAYGYTF. The CDR3, as DNA: TGCGCCAGCGGGGGGACAGGGGAGCGTGCCTATGGCTACACCTTC.

The rearrangement uses TRBV6-1 and TRBJ1-2; D remains ambiguous. This CDR3 is 15 amino acids long. With 8 bases removed from V and 5 bases from J, the gap between germline ends came to 21 bases. Germline CDR1 MNHNS, CDR2 SASEGT. The DNA for the CDR3 is TGTGCCAGCCAACGAGGTGGAGGCAGGAAGTATGGCTACACCTTC. Translation gives CASQRGGGRKYGYTF.

The rearrangement links TRBV11-2 to TRBJ2-2; TRBD2 might be the D (6 bases). This CDR3 has 14 residues. Germline V gene lookup returns CDR1 SGHAT and CDR2 FQNNGV. Trimming removed 0 bases at V and 5 bases at J, with 7 bases between. The CDR3 region is CASSLDAGTGELFF. CDR3 sequence (DNA): TGTGCCAGCAGCTTAGATGCGGGGACCGGGGAGCTGTTTTTT. The complete variable domain, with remaining parts taken from reference TRBV11-2 and TRBJ2-2, reads EAGVAQSPRYKIIEKRQSVAFWCNPISGHATLYWYQQILGQGPKLLIQFQNNGVVDDSQLPKDRFSAERLKGVDSTLKIQPAKLEDSAVYLCASSLDAGTGELFFGEGSRLTVL.

The gene calls are TRBV2 and TRBJ2-5; no clear D. The assigned J gene may be wrong: the sequence end matches TRBJ2-7 better. This CDR3 spans 10 amino acids. Looked up from germline, CDR1 is SNHLY and CDR2 is FYNNEI. CDR3 bases: TGTGCCAGCAGCACCTACGAGCAGTACTTC. Encoded protein: CASSTYEQYF.

The gene calls are TRBV18 and TRBJ2-1; D uncertain. Germline V gene lookup returns CDR1 KGHSH and CDR2 LQKENI. This CDR3 has 14 residues. The V gene lost 3 bases and the J gene lost 6 bases, with 12 bases spanning the gap. The CDR3 loop is CASSPRTDINEQFF. The CDR3 nucleotides are TGTGCCAGCTCACCCCGTACCGACATCAATGAGCAGTTCTTC.

This chain uses TRBV9 with TRBJ1-6; 8 positions agree with TRBD1. V lost 0 bases to trimming and J lost 13 bases; unmatched junction nucleotides: 3. The CDR3 totals 13 residues. Germline V CDR1 and CDR2: SGDLS, YYNGEE. The CDR3 DNA sequence: TGTGCCAGCAGCGTAGGACAGGGGACGCCCCTCCACTTT. The encoded protein is CASSVGQGTPLHF.

In its sample, this clone was seen once. The rearrangement uses TRBV15 and TRBJ2-5, with no clear D. The CDR3 is made up of 15 amino acids. V lost 0 bases, J lost 0 bases, and 8 bases lay in between. The germline gives CDR1 LNHNV, CDR2 YYDKDF (reference sequence). CDR3: CATSRDGLNQETQYF. CDR3 coding DNA: TGTGCCACCAGCAGAGATGGGCTCAACCAAGAGACCCAGTACTTC.

This chain links TRBV5-4 with TRBJ1-5, with TRBD1 as a possible D gene (5 bases). The CDR3 runs to 14 residues. V lost 4 bases to trimming and J lost 6 bases, with 14 bases between them. Germline CDR1 SGHNT, CDR2 YYREEE (reference sequence). The CDR3 loop is CASSEDTKGQPQHF. The CDR3, as DNA: TGTGCCAGCAGCGAGGACACAAAGGGTCAGCCCCAGCATTTT.

The rearrangement joins TRBV27 to TRBJ2-5; TRBD1 matches at 7 bases. This CDR3 has 14 amino acids. Germline V gene sequence: CDR1 MNHEY, CDR2 SMNVEV (reference sequence). V shed 6 bases and J 1 base; nucleotides not matched to a gene: 5. For the CDR3, the DNA is TGTGCCAGCAGCTCCCGGGACAGCCAAGAGACCCAGTACTTC. It codes for CASSSRDSQETQYF.

The gene calls are TRBV28 and TRBJ2-3; 8 nucleotides line up with TRBD2. Trimming cost V 1 base and J 0 bases; bases outside gene matches: 6. This CDR3 region has 17 residues. Looked up from germline, CDR1 is MDHEN and CDR2 is SYDVKM. The CDR3 DNA sequence: TGTGCCAGCAGTTTATCTGGCGGGAGGACCAGCACAGATACGCAGTATTTT. Its protein is CASSLSGGRTSTDTQYF.

This clone has just a few counts. The chain is built from TRBV6-6 and TRBJ1-1, with TRBD1 matching 7 bases. In germline, CDR1 is MNHNY, CDR2 SVGAGI (reference sequence). V was clipped by 2 bases and J by 6 bases; unmatched bases: 6. There are 14 residues in the CDR3. Here the CDR3 DNA reads TGTGCCAGCAGTTACCCATCAGACAGGGCTGAAGCTTTCTTT. Amino acids: CASSYPSDRAEAFF.

V and J are TRBV6-5 and TRBJ2-3, with TRBD2 matching 12 bases. J was trimmed by 5 bases and V by 2 bases; bases with no gene match: 5. The CDR3 runs 16 residues. Germline V gives CDR1 MNHEY, CDR2 SVGAGI. The CDR3 region has the DNA TGTGCCAGCAGTTACACCGGACTAGCGGGGTTAGATACGCAGTATTTT. It translates to CASSYTGLAGLDTQYF.